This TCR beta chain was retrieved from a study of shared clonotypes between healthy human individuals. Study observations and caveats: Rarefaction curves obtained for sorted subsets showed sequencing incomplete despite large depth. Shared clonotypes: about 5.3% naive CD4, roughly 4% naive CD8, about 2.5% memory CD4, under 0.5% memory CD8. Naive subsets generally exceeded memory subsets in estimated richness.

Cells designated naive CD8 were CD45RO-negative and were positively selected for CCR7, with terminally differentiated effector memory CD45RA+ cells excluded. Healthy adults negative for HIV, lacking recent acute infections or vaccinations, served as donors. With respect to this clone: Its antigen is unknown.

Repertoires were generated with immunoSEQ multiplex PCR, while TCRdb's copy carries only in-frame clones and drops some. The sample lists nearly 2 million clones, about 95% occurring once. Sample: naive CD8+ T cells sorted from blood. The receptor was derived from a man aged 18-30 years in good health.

The CDR3 is CASTRRAGAYNEQFF. The CDR3 nucleotides are TGCGCCAGCACCCGCCGAGCGGGGGCGTACAATGAGCAGTTCTTC. The gene calls are TRBV4-1 and TRBJ2-1; TRBD2 matches 8 bases. The CDR3 runs 15 residues. Trimming removed 7 bases from V and 4 bases from J; junction bases left unmatched: 9. Germline-derived CDR1 and CDR2 are MGHRA and YSYEKL.